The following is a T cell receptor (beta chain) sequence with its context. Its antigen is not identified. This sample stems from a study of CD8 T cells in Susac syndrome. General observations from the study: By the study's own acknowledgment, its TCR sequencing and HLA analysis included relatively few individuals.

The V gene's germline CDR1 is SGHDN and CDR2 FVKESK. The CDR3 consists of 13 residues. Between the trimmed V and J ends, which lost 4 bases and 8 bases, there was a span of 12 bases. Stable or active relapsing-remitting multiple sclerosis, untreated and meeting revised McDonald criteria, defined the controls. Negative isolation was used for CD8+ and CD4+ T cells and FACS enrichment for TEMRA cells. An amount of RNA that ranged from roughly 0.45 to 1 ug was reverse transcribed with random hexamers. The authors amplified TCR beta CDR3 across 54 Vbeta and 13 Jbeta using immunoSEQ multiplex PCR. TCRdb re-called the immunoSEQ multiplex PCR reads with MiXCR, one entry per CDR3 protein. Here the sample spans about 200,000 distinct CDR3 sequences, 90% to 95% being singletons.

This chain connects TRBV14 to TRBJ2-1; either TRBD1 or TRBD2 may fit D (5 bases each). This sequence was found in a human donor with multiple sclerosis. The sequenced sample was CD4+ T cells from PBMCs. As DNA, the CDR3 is TGTGCCAGCAGCCCGGGACCCGGGGATGAGCAGTTCTTC. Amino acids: CASSPGPGDEQFF. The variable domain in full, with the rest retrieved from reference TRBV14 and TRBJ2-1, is EAGVTQFPSHSVIEKGQTVTLRCDPISGHDNLYWYRRVMGKEIKFLLHFVKESKQDESGMPNNRFLAERTGGTYSTLKVQPAELEDSGVYFCASSPGPGDEQFFGPGTRLTVL.